A single sample is the source of the 6 T cell receptor beta chains below, sequenced in a study of PD-L1 blockade in urothelial cancer. Assay used: immunoSEQ multiplex PCR; TCRdb lists only in-frame clones, some missing. The sample gives around 50,000 clones, roughly 88% of which show up once; 1.9% is in the top ten. Time point specified: peripheral blood 6 weeks after treatment start. The material was PBMCs, obtained around atezolizumab (anti-PD-L1) treatment. Every receptor here comes from a man aged 45-65 years with urothelial cancer.

The rearrangement uses TRBV12-5 and TRBJ1-4; TRBD1 matches at 7 bases. The CDR3 has 13 residues. The V segment lost 6 bases and the J segment 7 bases; nucleotides outside the gene matches: 5. Germline loops: CDR1 LGHNT, CDR2 FRNRAP. The CDR3: CASGQGQTEKLFF. In DNA form, the CDR3 reads TGTGCTAGTGGCCAGGGACAGACTGAAAAACTGTTTTTT.

The J gene is TRBJ1-1, the V gene TRBV28; D unclear. V was cut by 10 bases and J by 1 base, with 16 bases left in between. The CDR3 is made up of 14 amino acids. Germline CDR1 and CDR2: MDHEN and SYDVKM. CDR3 in amino acids: CAIRGRRANTEAFF. CDR3 DNA sequence: TGTGCCATCCGAGGGAGAAGGGCGAACACTGAAGCTTTCTTT.

V is TRBV29-1 and J is TRBJ2-1, with 8 nucleotides matching TRBD1. There are 12 residues in the CDR3. Trimming took 4 bases from V and 7 from J; bases not matched to a gene: 3. CDR1 and CDR2 from the germline V gene are SQVTM and ANQGSEA. The CDR3 nucleotides are TGCAGCGTTGTCAGGGGGCTTAATGAGCAGTTCTTC. Translation: CSVVRGLNEQFF.

In this sample, this clone turned up a few times. The V gene is TRBV5-1, the J gene TRBJ2-1; possibly TRBD2 for D (5 bases). The CDR3 covers 12 residues. Per the germline V gene, CDR1 is SGHRS and CDR2 is YFSETQ. Trimming cost V 2 bases and J 12 bases, with 12 bases left between them. This CDR3 is CASSFGVLGQFF. CDR3 bases: TGCGCCAGCAGCTTCGGGGTACTTGGGCAGTTCTTC.

The V gene is TRBV28, the J gene TRBJ1-5, with a possible D match to TRBD1 (6 bases). The CDR3 contains 14 residues. Trimming cost V 3 bases and J 5 bases, with 11 bases left between them. The germline V gene encodes CDR1 MDHEN and CDR2 SYDVKM. CDR3 sequence: CASSLAGADQPQHF. DNA for the CDR3: TGTGCCAGCAGTTTGGCGGGGGCCGATCAGCCCCAGCATTTT.

V and J are TRBV7-9 and TRBJ1-5; the D gene is possibly TRBD1 (6 bases). This CDR3 is built from 15 residues. V dropped 0 bases and J dropped 5 bases, with 11 bases sitting between them. The germline CDR1 and CDR2 sequences are SEHNR and FQNEAQ (reference sequence). Here the CDR3 DNA reads TGTGCCAGCAGCTTAGCCCGGGACAACGATCAGCCCCAGCATTTT. Translating it yields CASSLARDNDQPQHF.